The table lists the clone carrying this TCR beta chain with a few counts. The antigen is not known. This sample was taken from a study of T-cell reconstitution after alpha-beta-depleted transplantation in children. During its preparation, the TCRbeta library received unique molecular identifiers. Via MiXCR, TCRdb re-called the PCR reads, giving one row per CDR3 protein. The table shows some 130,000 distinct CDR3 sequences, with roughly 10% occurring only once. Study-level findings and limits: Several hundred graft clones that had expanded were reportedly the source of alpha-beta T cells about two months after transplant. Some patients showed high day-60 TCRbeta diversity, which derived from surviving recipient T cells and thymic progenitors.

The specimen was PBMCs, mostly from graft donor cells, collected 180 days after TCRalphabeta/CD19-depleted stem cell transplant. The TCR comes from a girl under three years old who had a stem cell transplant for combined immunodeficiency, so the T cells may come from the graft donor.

As DNA, the CDR3 is TGTGCCAGCAGTTTAACCAGGGTGACGGGGGAGCTGTTTTTT. Residues: CASSLTRVTGELFF. The gene calls are TRBV27 and TRBJ2-2; a possible D gene is TRBD1 (5 bases). Per germline, CDR1 MNHEY and CDR2 SMNVEV (reference sequence). Trimming cost V 2 bases and J 8 bases, with 12 bases left between them. The CDR3 is made up of 14 amino acids.